Shown below are 18 T cell receptor beta chains from a single sample sequenced in a study of metastatic and nonmetastatic thyroid tumors. With MiXCR, TCRdb reprocessed the PCR reads. The sample has around 41,000 clones, 3% to 3.5% seen once. Each patient came to thyroid surgery without any prior treatment (of any kind). The source material was blood. These receptors were obtained from a female donor with papillary thyroid cancer or a benign thyroid nodule (not recorded which). Some clones in this sample may be carry-over from other donors' samples.

This clone was detected ten times or more. V gene TRBV30 combines with J gene TRBJ1-5; TRBD1 agrees at 7 bases. The CDR3 is 14 residues long. Trimming at V came to 2 bases and at J to 4 bases, leaving 5 bases not matched to a gene. The germline gives CDR1 GTSNPN, CDR2 SVGIG (reference sequence). The CDR3 is CAWSLGTDNQPQHF. CDR3 DNA sequence: TGTGCCTGGAGTCTCGGGACAGATAATCAGCCCCAGCATTTT.

Only a few counts were recorded for this clone. The chain carries TRBV20-1 and TRBJ1-2; 11 bases line up with TRBD1. V gave up 3 bases and J gave up 8 bases; unmatched junction bases: 8. The V gene's germline CDR1 is DFQATT and CDR2 SNEGSKA (reference sequence). CDR3 size: 14 residues. The CDR3 spells CSASRDRGLRGYTF. CDR3 nucleotide sequence: TGCAGTGCTAGTCGGGACAGGGGGTTGAGGGGCTACACCTTC.

There are a few counts of this clone. The gene calls are TRBV7-2 and TRBJ2-2; D might be TRBD1 (6 bases). The V gene lost 5 bases and the J gene lost 2 bases, with 9 bases spanning the gap. The CDR3 consists of 14 residues. Germline V gene data show CDR1 as SGHTA and CDR2 as FQGNSA. This CDR3 reads CASSGTINTGELFF. The CDR3 DNA follows: TGTGCCAGCAGCGGGACAATTAACACCGGGGAGCTGTTTTTT.

This clone was recorded many times. V usage is TRBV6-1 and J usage is TRBJ1-2, with 8 nucleotides matching TRBD1. The V segment lost 6 bases and the J segment 1 base; nucleotides outside the gene matches: 7. Looked up from germline, CDR1 is MNHNS and CDR2 is SASEGT. This CDR3 has 15 residues. CDR3 amino acids: CASSNGQGFNYGYTF. The CDR3 nucleotides are TGTGCCAGCAGCAACGGACAGGGATTTAACTATGGCTACACCTTC.

This clone was seen ten or more times. This chain connects TRBV6-1 to TRBJ2-1, with 8 bases lining up with TRBD1. Trimming removed 10 bases from V and 9 bases from J; junction bases left unmatched: 8. Germline CDR1 is MNHNS and CDR2 is SASEGT. The CDR3 totals 12 residues. CDR3 DNA sequence: TGTGCCACGGACAGGGAGTGGAGTGAGCAGTTCTTC. Encoded protein: CATDREWSEQFF.

The rearrangement links TRBV7-9 to TRBJ1-2; D is undetermined. CDR3 length: 14 residues. V lost 1 base and J lost 5, with 11 bases in between. Germline lookup yields CDR1 SEHNR and CDR2 FQNEAQ (reference sequence). The CDR3 spells CASSLGGGWYGYTF. DNA for the CDR3: TGTGCCAGCAGCTTAGGTGGAGGGTGGTATGGCTACACCTTC.

CDR3 coding DNA: TGTGCCAGCAGTGACTTGCCAGGAAGCACCGGGGAGCTGTTTTTT. Translating it yields CASSDLPGSTGELFF. J is TRBJ2-2 and V is TRBV6-4; D gene uncertain. Germline CDR1 and CDR2: MRHNA and SNTAGT. The CDR3 is made up of 15 amino acids. V lost 1 base to trimming and J lost 4 bases, with 10 bases between them.

This clone came up many times. The chain carries TRBV7-8 and TRBJ1-4, with 8 bases that match TRBD1. The CDR3 is 17 amino acids. V shed 5 bases and J 2 bases; nucleotides not matched to a gene: 10. Germline V CDR1 and CDR2: SGHVS, FQNEAQ. In nucleotides, the CDR3 is TGTGCCAGCAGCACCGGACAGGGCGATTGGACTAATGAAAAACTGTTTTTT. Protein: CASSTGQGDWTNEKLFF. Full variable domain (missing parts from reference TRBV7-8 and TRBJ1-4): GAGVSQSPRYKVAKRGQDVALRCDPISGHVSLFWYQQALGQGPEFLTYFQNEAQLDKSGLPSDRFFAERPEGSVSTLKIQRTQQEDSAVYLCASSTGQGDWTNEKLFFGSGTQLSVL.

For this clone: Its ends do not fully match the called genes, so a read error is possible. The chain recombines TRBV18 with TRBJ2-2; D call uncertain. The CDR3 loop spans 14 amino acids. Looked up from germline, CDR1 is KGHSH and CDR2 is LQKENI. This chain's CDR3 is CASPPFEWTGELFF. The CDR3 DNA reads TGTGCCAGCCCACCATTTGAGTGGACCGGGGAGCTGTTTTTT. Using reference TRBV18 and TRBJ2-2 for the parts outside the CDR3, the full variable domain is NAGVMQNPRHLVRRRGQEARLRCSPMKGHSHVYWYRQLPEEGLKFMVYLQKENIIDESGMPKERFSAEFPKEGPSILRIQQVVRGDSAAYFCASPPFEWTGELFFGEGSRLTVL.

This clone was found a few times. V and J are TRBV4-1 and TRBJ2-1; TRBD2 might be the D (6 bases). From germline, CDR1 is MGHRA and CDR2 YSYEKL. Trimming left V 4 bases short and J 0 bases short, with 10 bases between. CDR3 length equals 15 residues. CDR3 region: CASSLADLSYNEQFF. The DNA of the CDR3 is TGCGCCAGCAGCCTAGCGGACCTCTCCTACAATGAGCAGTTCTTC.

In DNA form, the CDR3 reads TGTGCCAGCAGTTCCCCGGGACTAGCGAGGAATGGTGAGCAGTTCTTC. This gives the protein CASSSPGLARNGEQFF. The chain recombines TRBV28 with TRBJ2-1; TRBD2 aligns across 10 bases. From germline, CDR1 is MDHEN and CDR2 SYDVKM. This CDR3 contains 16 residues. J was trimmed by 9 bases and V by 4 bases; bases with no gene match: 12.

The J gene is TRBJ2-7, the V gene TRBV5-1, with TRBD1 matching 8 bases. Germline trimming cut 6 bases from V and 0 bases from J; bases unmatched to any gene: 5. Germline loops: CDR1 SGHRS, CDR2 YFSETQ. This CDR3 comprises 14 residues. The CDR3 coding sequence is TGCGCCAGCACCGGGGGACAGGACTCCTACGAGCAGTACTTC. This translates into CASTGGQDSYEQYF.

The chain combines TRBV6-1 with TRBJ1-3; D gene unclear. In germline, CDR1 is MNHNS, CDR2 SASEGT. The CDR3 sequence is 15 residues long. CDR3 loop: CASFLDGGSGNTIYF. The CDR3 DNA reads as TGTGCTAGCTTCCTTGACGGCGGGTCTGGAAACACCATATATTTT.

This clone came up many times. The rearrangement joins TRBV5-8 to TRBJ1-5, with D possibly TRBD1 on 6 matching bases. This CDR3 is built from 15 residues. In germline, CDR1 is SGHTS, CDR2 YDEGEE. Trimming removed 5 bases from V and 7 bases from J, with 19 bases in between. This CDR3 reads CASRPTGSQGQPQHF. The CDR3 nucleotides are TGTGCCAGCAGACCAACAGGGAGCCAAGGGCAGCCCCAGCATTTT. The variable domain in full, with the rest retrieved from reference TRBV5-8 and TRBJ1-5, is EAGVTQSPTHLIKTRGQQATLRCSPISGHTSVYWYQQALGLGLQFLLWYDEGEERNRGNFPPRFSGRQFPNYSSELNVNALELEDSALYLCASRPTGSQGQPQHFGDGTRLSIL.

In this sample, this clone turned up many times. The chain recombines TRBV4-1 with TRBJ2-6; maybe TRBD1 (5 bases). The CDR3 is 21 amino acids. The germline V gene encodes CDR1 MGHRA and CDR2 YSYEKL. V was trimmed by 3 bases and J by 2 bases, leaving 26 bases between them. The DNA for the CDR3 is TGCGCCAGCAGCCACCCAGGAGCAGGGTGGATTAGAAATACTGGGGCCAACGTCCTGACTTTC. As protein: CASSHPGAGWIRNTGANVLTF.

This clone was recorded many times. J is TRBJ1-5 and V is TRBV5-1; D uncertain. V shed 2 bases and J shed 4 bases, with 10 bases lying between them. Germline V gene data show CDR1 as SGHRS and CDR2 as YFSETQ. The CDR3 spans 14 residues. The CDR3: CASSFGDGNQPQHF. The CDR3 DNA is TGCGCCAGCAGCTTTGGAGACGGAAATCAGCCCCAGCATTTT.

This clone has at least ten counts. J is TRBJ2-1 and V is TRBV27, with D tentatively TRBD2 (5 bases). V was pared by 5 bases and J by 8 bases, with 19 bases between. The CDR3 loop spans 15 amino acids. Germline values: CDR1 MNHEY, CDR2 SMNVEV (reference sequence). The CDR3 DNA follows: TGTGCCAGCAGTGTCGCCTGGACTTCTCACCATGAGCAGTTCTTC. This gives the protein CASSVAWTSHHEQFF.

Ten or more counts support this clone. The chain employs TRBV11-2 and TRBJ1-2, with 10 bases that match TRBD1. CDR3 length equals 14 residues. After removal of 1 base from V and 6 bases from J, the junction contained 2 bases not matched to a gene. Germline V CDR1 and CDR2: SGHAT, FQNNGV. CDR3 region: CASSLVGTGDGYTF. In DNA, the CDR3 is TGTGCCAGCAGCTTAGTCGGGACAGGGGATGGCTACACCTTC.